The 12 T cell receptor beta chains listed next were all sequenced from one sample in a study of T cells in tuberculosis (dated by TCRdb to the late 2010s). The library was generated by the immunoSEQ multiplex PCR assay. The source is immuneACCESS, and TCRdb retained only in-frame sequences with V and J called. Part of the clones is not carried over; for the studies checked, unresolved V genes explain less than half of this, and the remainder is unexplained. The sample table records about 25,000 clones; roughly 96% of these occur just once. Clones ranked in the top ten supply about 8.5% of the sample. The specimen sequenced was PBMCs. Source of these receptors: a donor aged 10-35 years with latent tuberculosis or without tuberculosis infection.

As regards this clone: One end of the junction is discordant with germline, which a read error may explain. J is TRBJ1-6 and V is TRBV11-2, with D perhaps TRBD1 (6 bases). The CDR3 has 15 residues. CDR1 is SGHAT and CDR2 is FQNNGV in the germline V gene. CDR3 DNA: TGTGCCAGCACCTTACAGGGAAATGAGGCTTCACCCCTCCACTTT. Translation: CASTLQGNEASPLHF.

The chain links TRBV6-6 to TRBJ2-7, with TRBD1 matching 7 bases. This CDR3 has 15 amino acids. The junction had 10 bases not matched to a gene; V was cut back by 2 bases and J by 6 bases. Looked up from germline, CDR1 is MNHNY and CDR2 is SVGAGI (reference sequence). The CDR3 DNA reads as TGTGCCAGCAGTTACGATCCGACAGGGTTCTCCGAGCAGTACTTC. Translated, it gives CASSYDPTGFSEQYF.

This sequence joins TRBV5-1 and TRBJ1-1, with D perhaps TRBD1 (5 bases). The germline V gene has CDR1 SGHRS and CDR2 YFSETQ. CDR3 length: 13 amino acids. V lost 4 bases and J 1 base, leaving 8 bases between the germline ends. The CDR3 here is CASSPTANTEAFF. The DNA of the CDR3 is TGCGCCAGCAGCCCGACAGCGAACACTGAAGCTTTCTTT.

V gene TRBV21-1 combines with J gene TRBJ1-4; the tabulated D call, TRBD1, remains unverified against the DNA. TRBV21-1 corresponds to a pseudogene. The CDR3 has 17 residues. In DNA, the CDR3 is TGTGCCAGCAGCAAAGTTGACAGGACACCAACTAATGAAAAACTGTTTTTT. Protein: CASSKVDRTPTNEKLFF.

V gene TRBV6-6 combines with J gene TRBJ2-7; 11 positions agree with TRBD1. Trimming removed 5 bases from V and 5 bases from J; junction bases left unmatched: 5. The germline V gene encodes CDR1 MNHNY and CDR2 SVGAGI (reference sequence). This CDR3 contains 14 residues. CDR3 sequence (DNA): TGTGCCAGCAGTCCCGGACAGGGGGCCCACGAGCAGTACGTC. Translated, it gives CASSPGQGAHEQYV.

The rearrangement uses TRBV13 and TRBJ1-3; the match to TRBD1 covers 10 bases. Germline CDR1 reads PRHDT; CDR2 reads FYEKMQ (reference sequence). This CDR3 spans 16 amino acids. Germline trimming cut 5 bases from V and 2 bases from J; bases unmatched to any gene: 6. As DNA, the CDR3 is TGTGCCAGCAGCCTGACGGGACAGGGGACTGGAAACACCATATATTTT. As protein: CASSLTGQGTGNTIYF.

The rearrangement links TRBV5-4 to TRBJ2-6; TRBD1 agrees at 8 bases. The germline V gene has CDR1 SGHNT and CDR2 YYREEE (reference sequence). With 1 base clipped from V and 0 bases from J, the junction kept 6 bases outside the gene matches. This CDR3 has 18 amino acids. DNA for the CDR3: TGTGCCAGCAGCTTGTCGACAGGGGCTTCCTCTGGGGCCAACGTCCTGACTTTC. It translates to CASSLSTGASSGANVLTF.

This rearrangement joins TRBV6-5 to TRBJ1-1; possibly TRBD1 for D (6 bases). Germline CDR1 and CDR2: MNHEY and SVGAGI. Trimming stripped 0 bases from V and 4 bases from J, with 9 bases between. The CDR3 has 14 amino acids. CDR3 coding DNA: TGTGCCAGCAGTTACTCCGGGGGGCGCACTGAAGCTTTCTTT. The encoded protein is CASSYSGGRTEAFF.

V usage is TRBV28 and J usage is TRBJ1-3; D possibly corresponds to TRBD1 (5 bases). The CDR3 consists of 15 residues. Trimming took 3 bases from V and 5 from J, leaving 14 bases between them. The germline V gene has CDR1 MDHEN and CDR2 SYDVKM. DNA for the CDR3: TGTGCCAGCAGTTTGACGGCAGGGCTCCGAAACACCATATATTTT. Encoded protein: CASSLTAGLRNTIYF.

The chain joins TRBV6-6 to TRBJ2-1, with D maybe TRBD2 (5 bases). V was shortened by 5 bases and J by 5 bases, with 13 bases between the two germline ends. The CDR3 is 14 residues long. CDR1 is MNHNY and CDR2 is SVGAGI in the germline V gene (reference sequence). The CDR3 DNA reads TGTGCCAGCAGTCACCAACCGAGGGACAATGAGCAGTTCTTC. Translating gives CASSHQPRDNEQFF.

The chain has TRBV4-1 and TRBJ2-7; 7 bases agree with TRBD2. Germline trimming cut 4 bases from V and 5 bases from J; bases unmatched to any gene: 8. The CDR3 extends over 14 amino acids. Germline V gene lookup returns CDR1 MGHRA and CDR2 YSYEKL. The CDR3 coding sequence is TGCGCCAGCAGCCCTGAGCGGGGAAGCCACGAGCAGTACTTC. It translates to CASSPERGSHEQYF.

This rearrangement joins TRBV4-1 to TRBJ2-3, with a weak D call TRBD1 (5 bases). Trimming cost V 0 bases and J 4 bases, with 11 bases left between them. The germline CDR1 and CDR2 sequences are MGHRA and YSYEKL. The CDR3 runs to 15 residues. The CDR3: CASSQEPGSADTQYF. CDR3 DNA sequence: TGCGCCAGCAGCCAAGAACCAGGGTCCGCAGATACGCAGTATTTT.